This T cell receptor (beta chain) came from a study of vaccination and CD4 T cells after COVID-19. The wider study: Researchers treated control cultures with a CEFX pool, an HIV-1 Nef pool, or no peptide.

V gave up 3 bases and J gave up 1 base, with 6 bases separating them. The CDR3 loop spans 13 amino acids. Treatment meaning: approximately nine-day PBMC culture with coronavirus spike peptide pools or control peptides (ViraFEST assay). T cells were expanded with peptide pools, and expanded clonotypes were identified by TCR sequencing. At the Johns Hopkins FTIC core, DNA taken from cultured CD4+ T cells was sequenced by way of the Oncomine TCR Beta short-read assay. TCRdb re-called the PCR reads through MiXCR, storing one row per CDR3 protein. The sample yields under 20,000 distinct CDR3 sequences, more than 45% seen once. As regards this clonotype: Its antigen is unknown.

Sequencing used CD4+ T cells from blood, cultured in vitro, obtained before SARS-CoV-2 vaccination. The chain joins TRBV12-3 or TRBV12-4 to TRBJ1-1; possible D gene TRBD1, 5 bases. The source of this sequence is a human donor who had recovered from COVID-19. This CDR3 is CASSLRGNTEAFF. The CDR3 region has the DNA TGTGCCAGCAGTTTGAGGGGGAACACTGAAGCTTTCTTT.